The clone carrying this TCR beta chain was counted ten times or more. The target antigen is unknown. This record belongs to a study of T cells in Graves' hyperthyroidism and ophthalmopathy. Study-wide results and limits: Classification by a 13 V-J model distinguished ophthalmopathy from stable hyperthyroidism.

V was clipped by 5 bases and J by 6 bases; unmatched bases: 14. The CDR3 runs 18 residues. Per the germline V gene, CDR1 is SGHTA and CDR2 is FQGTGA. The source material, RNA transcripts, was used to amplify TCR beta CDR3 regions. First-round RT-PCR of the TCR CDR3 relied on the HTBI primer set. One entry per CDR3 protein results from TCRdb running MiXCR on the multiplex PCR reads. The sample carries roughly 200,000 distinct CDR3 sequences, about 18% recorded once. Sequenced: blood. The chain recombines TRBV7-3 with TRBJ2-2; 11 nucleotides align to TRBD2. This receptor was taken from a middle-aged man with Graves' hyperthyroidism. In DNA, the CDR3 is TGTGCCAGCAGCCTAAACCGCGAACTAGCGGGGGCGTCCGGGGAGCTGTTTTTT. Amino acid sequence: CASSLNRELAGASGELFF.